The T cell receptor beta chain described here comes from a study of lymphopenia after photon versus proton radiotherapy. Repertoires were generated with immunoSEQ multiplex PCR, while TCRdb's copy carries only in-frame clones and drops some. The sample records about 83,000 clones, approximately 82% being singletons. Broader study findings: Under photons, naive T cells and diversity fell while effector/memory populations rose. After the lymphocyte nadir, photon-treated repertoires showed oligoclonal expansion, especially of CD8+ Temra cells. Survival link was tested only in deceased patients; proton benefit remains a possibility. A bigger post-nadir fall in TCR diversity correlated inversely with survival time in deceased patients.

A remark on this clone: Its specificity is not known.

The V gene's germline CDR1 is SNHLY and CDR2 FYNNEI. With V trimmed by 6 bases and J by 2 bases, 5 bases remained unmatched. The CDR3 loop spans 14 amino acids. This clonotype was obtained from a man between 60 and 75 years old with pancreatic cancer. This specimen was peripheral blood, taken from a patient treated with proton-based radiotherapy. The rearrangement uses TRBV2 and TRBJ2-7, with 9 bases lining up with TRBD1. In DNA form, the CDR3 reads TGTGCCAGCAGACCCGGGACAGGGACCTACGAGCAGTACTTC. Translated, it gives CASRPGTGTYEQYF.